The present TCR beta chain was sequenced within a study of blood T cell repertoires in COVID-19. The CDR3 totals 14 residues. The V gene end was trimmed by 1 base and the J gene end by 4 bases; junction bases not matched to a gene: 3. Germline CDR1 reads MGHRA; CDR2 reads YSYEKL. The data were produced by immunoSEQ multiplex PCR, yet TCRdb's version contains in-frame clones alone and is incomplete. The sample contains 65,000 to 90,000 clones, 89% of which appear only once. What was sequenced was peripheral blood. The sequence was obtained from an elderly man with acute or convalescent COVID-19. This rearrangement joins TRBV4-1 to TRBJ2-7; 8 positions match TRBD1. CDR3 DNA: TGCGCCAGCAGCCAAGTAACAGGGGGTTACGAGCAGTACTTC. Its protein product is CASSQVTGGYEQYF.